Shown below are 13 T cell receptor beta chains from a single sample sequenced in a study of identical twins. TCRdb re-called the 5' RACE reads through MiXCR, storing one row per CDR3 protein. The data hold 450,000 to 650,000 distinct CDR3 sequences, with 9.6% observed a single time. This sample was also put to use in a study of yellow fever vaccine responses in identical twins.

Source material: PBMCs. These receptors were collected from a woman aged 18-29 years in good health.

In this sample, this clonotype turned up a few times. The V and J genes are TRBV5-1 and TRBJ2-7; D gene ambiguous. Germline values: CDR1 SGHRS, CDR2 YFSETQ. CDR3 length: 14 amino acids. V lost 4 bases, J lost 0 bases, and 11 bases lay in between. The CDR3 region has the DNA TGCGCCAGCAGCCCGGACGTAGTCTCCTACGAGCAGTACTTC. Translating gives CASSPDVVSYEQYF.

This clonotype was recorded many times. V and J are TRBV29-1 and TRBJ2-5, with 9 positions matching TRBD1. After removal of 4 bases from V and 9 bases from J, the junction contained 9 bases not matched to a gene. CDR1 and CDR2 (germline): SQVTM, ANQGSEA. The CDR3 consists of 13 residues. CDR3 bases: TGCAGCGTTGCGGGACAGGGTGGTTTGGCCCAGTACTTC. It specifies CSVAGQGGLAQYF.

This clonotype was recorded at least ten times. CDR3 sequence reads: CASSPSGVNSGNTIYF. In DNA, the CDR3 is TGCGCCAGCAGCCCCTCGGGAGTTAACTCTGGAAACACCATATATTTT. The chain links TRBV5-1 to TRBJ1-3; no definite D call. V shed 4 bases and J shed 0 bases, with 14 bases lying between them. CDR1 is SGHRS and CDR2 is YFSETQ in the germline V gene. This CDR3 has 16 amino acids.

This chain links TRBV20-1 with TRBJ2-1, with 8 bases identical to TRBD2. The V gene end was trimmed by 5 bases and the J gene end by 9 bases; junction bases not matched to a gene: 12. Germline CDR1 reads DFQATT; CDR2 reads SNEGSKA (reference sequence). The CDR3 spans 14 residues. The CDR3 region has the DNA TGCAGTGCTCCGGTTAGTCTAGCGGGCTTTGAGCAGTTCTTC. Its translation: CSAPVSLAGFEQFF.

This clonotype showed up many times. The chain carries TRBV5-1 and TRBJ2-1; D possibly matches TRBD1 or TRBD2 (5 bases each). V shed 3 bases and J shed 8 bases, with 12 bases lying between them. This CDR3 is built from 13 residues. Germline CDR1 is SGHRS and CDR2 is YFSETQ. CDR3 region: CASSSTGHYEQFF. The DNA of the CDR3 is TGCGCCAGCAGCTCGACGGGGCACTATGAGCAGTTCTTC.

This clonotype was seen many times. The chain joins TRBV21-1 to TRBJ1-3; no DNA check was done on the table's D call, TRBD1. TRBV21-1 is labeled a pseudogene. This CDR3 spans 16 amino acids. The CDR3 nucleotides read TGTGCCAGCAGCAATGTGGACAGGGGGCTTGGAAACACCATATATTTT. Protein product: CASSNVDRGLGNTIYF.

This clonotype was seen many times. The CDR3, as DNA: TGTGCCAGCAGCCAAGAAGCATTTTGGAATGAGCAGTTCTTC. Encoded protein: CASSQEAFWNEQFF. The V call is TRBV4-2, the J call TRBJ2-1; D unresolved. The CDR3 runs 14 residues. Germline V CDR1 and CDR2: LGHNA, YNFKEQ. Trimming removed 0 bases from V and 7 bases from J, with 10 bases in between.

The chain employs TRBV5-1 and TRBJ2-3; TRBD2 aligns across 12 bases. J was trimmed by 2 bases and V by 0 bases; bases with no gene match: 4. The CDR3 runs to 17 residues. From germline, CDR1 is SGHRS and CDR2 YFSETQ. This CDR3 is CASSLGLAGALTDTQYF. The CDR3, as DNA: TGCGCCAGCAGCTTGGGACTAGCGGGAGCCCTCACAGATACGCAGTATTTT.

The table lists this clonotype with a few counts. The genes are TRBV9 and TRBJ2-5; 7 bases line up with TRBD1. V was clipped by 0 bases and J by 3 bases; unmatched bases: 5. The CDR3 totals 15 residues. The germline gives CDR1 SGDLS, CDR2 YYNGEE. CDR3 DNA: TGTGCCAGCAGCGTAGGTTGGACAGGAGAAGAGACCCAGTACTTC. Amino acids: CASSVGWTGEETQYF. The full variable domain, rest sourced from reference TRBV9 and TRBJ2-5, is DSGVTQTPKHLITATGQRVTLRCSPRSGDLSVYWYQQSLDQGLQFLIQYYNGEERAKGNILERFSAQQFPDLHSELNLSSLELGDSALYFCASSVGWTGEETQYFGPGTRLLVL.

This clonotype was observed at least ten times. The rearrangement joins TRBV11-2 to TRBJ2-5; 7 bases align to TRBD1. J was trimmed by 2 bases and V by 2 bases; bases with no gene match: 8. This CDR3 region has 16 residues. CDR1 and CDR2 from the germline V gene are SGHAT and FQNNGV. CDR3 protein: CASSLIERGRQETQYF. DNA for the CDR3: TGTGCCAGCAGCTTAATAGAGAGGGGGCGTCAAGAGACCCAGTACTTC.

CDR3 in DNA: TGTGCCAGCAGCTTCCCCGGGGGAAGGAACGAGCAGTACTTC. It is translated as CASSFPGGRNEQYF. The chain recombines TRBV7-9 with TRBJ2-7; D is perhaps TRBD2 (6 bases). The V and J ends lost 3 bases and 5 bases respectively, with 14 bases between them. Germline assignment: CDR1 SEHNR and CDR2 FQNEAQ (reference sequence). The CDR3 extends over 14 amino acids.

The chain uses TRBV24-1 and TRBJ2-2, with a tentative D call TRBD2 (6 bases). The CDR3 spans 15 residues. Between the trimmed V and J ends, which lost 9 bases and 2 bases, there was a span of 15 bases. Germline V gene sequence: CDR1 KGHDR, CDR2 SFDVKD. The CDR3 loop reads CATGGRGPNTGELFF. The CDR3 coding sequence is TGTGCCACCGGTGGGCGGGGCCCTAACACCGGGGAGCTGTTTTTT.

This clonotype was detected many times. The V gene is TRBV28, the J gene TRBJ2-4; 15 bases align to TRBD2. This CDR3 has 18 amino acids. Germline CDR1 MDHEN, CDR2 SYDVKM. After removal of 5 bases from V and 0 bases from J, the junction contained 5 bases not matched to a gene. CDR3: CASSAGLAGGLAKNIQYF. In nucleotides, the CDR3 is TGTGCCAGCAGTGCCGGACTAGCGGGGGGGCTAGCCAAAAACATTCAGTACTTC. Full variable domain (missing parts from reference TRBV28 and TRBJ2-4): DVKVTQSSRYLVKRTGEKVFLECVQDMDHENMFWYRQDPGLGLRLIYFSYDVKMKEKGDIPEGYSVSREKKERFSLILESASTNQTSMYLCASSAGLAGGLAKNIQYFGAGTRLSVL.